Listed below are T cell receptor beta chains from one sample, sequenced in a study of shared clonotypes between healthy human individuals. Using immunoSEQ multiplex PCR, the repertoire was profiled, and TCRdb retains in-frame clones only, with some absent. The sample lists around 1.1 million clones; 70% to 80% were seen once. Sequencing was performed on memory CD4+ T cells from PBMCs. The receptors originated from a man younger than 35 in good health. Some clones in this sample may be carry-over from other donors' samples. The CDR3 runs from the conserved cysteine through the conserved F or W.

j_gene: TRBJ2-7; v_gene: TRBV5-1; CDR3aa: CASSLGASGQGAHEQYF
j_gene: TRBJ2-7; v_gene: TRBV28; CDR3aa: CASSPVAGTYEQYF
j_gene: TRBJ1-2; v_gene: TRBV9; CDR3aa: CASSTQDGAKGYGYTF
j_gene: TRBJ1-5; v_gene: TRBV19; CDR3aa: CASKASYNQPQHF
j_gene: TRBJ1-1; v_gene: TRBV5-6; CDR3aa: CASSLDRQGATEAFF
j_gene: TRBJ2-1; v_gene: TRBV7-3; CDR3aa: CASSSRAGGSNEQFF
j_gene: TRBJ2-1; v_gene: TRBV6-5; CDR3aa: CASSRWTGASEQFF
j_gene: TRBJ2-5; v_gene: TRBV4-2; CDR3aa: CASSQRRLAGDPGDQETQYF
j_gene: TRBJ1-1; v_gene: TRBV5-1; CDR3aa: CASSLSFGTGALNTEAFF
j_gene: TRBJ2-5; v_gene: TRBV5-1; CDR3aa: CASSYQDGVGETQYF
j_gene: TRBJ2-7; v_gene: TRBV14; CDR3aa: CASSPGGGQTYEQYF
j_gene: TRBJ1-4; v_gene: TRBV5-1; CDR3aa: CASSLDPEGEKLFF
j_gene: TRBJ2-7; v_gene: TRBV5-1; CDR3aa: CASSLGASPAYEQYF
j_gene: TRBJ2-7; v_gene: TRBV7-8; CDR3aa: CASSQRRDSRSYEQYF
j_gene: TRBJ2-3; v_gene: TRBV27; CDR3aa: CASSLKLVTDTQYF
j_gene: TRBJ2-3; v_gene: TRBV19; CDR3aa: CASSIGQVLADTQYF